This TCR beta chain originates from a study of blood T cell repertoires in COVID-19. Study background: Donors in the United States, Italy and Spain gave samples during acute or convalescent COVID-19. PBMCs, B-cell-depleted T cells, or T cells were the source of the cDNA or gDNA that made up the material.

The CDR3 covers 16 residues. Looked up from germline, CDR1 is MGHDK and CDR2 is SYGVNS. Trimming removed 10 bases from V and 1 base from J; junction bases left unmatched: 12. Clones were read by immunoSEQ multiplex PCR, and TCRdb kept only the in-frame ones, dropping some. The data contain around 260,000 clones, about 87% of them singletons. Sequenced material: peripheral blood. The chain employs TRBV25-1 and TRBJ2-2, with TRBD1 matching 7 bases. This TCR came from a woman aged 40 to 50 who had recovered from COVID-19. In nucleotides, the CDR3 is TGTGCCACAGCCCCGACAGGGAGTAAGAACACCGGGGAGCTGTTTTTT. Translated, it gives CATAPTGSKNTGELFF.